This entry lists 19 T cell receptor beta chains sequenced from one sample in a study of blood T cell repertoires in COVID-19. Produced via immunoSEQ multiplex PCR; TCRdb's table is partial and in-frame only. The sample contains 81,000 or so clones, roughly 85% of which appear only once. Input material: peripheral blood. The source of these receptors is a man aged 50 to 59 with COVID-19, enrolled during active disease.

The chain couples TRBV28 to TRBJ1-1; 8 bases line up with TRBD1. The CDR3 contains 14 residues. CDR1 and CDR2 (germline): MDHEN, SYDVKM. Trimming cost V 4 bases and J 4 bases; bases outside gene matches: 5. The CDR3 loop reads CASSSQGASTEAFF. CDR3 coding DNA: TGTGCCAGCAGTTCTCAGGGGGCTAGCACTGAAGCTTTCTTT.

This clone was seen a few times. The CDR3 spells CASRARQGAPDYGYTF. CDR3 sequence (DNA): TGTGCCAGCAGGGCTCGACAGGGGGCTCCTGACTATGGCTACACCTTC. This chain joins TRBV6-6 and TRBJ1-2, with 10 bases that match TRBD1. This CDR3 has 16 amino acids. Germline CDR1 is MNHNY and CDR2 is SVGAGI (reference sequence). V gave up 6 bases and J gave up 3 bases; unmatched junction bases: 10.

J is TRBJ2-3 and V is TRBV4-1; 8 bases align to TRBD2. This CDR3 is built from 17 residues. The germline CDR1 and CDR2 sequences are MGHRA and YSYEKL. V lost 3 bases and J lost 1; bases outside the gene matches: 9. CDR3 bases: TGCGCCAGCAGCCATCCTAGGGCTAGCGGGCGCACAGATACGCAGTATTTT. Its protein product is CASSHPRASGRTDTQYF.

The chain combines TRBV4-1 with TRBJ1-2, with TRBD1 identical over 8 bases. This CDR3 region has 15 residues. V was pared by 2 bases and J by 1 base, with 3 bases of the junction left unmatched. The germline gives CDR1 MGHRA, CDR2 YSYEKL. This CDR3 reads CASSQPGGNNYGYTF. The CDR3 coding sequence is TGCGCCAGCAGCCAACCAGGGGGCAATAACTATGGCTACACCTTC.

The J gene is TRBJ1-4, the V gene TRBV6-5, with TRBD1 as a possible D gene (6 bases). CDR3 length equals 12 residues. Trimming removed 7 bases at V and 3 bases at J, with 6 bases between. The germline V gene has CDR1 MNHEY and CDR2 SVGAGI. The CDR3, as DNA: TGTGCCAGCAAGGGGGCTAATGAAAAACTGTTTTTT. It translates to CASKGANEKLFF.

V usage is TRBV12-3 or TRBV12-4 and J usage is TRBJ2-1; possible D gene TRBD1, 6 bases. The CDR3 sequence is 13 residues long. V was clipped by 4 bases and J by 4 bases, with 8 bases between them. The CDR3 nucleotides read TGTGCCAGCAGTTCGGGACATTACAATGAGCAGTTCTTC. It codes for CASSSGHYNEQFF.

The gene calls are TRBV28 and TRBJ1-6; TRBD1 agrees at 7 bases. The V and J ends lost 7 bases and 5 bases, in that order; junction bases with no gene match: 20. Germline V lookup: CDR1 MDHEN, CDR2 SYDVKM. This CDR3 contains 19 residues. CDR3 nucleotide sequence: TGTGCCAGCAAGAGGGGGCGGGCGACAGTCCAAGACGATAATTCACCCCTCCACTTT. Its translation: CASKRGRATVQDDNSPLHF.

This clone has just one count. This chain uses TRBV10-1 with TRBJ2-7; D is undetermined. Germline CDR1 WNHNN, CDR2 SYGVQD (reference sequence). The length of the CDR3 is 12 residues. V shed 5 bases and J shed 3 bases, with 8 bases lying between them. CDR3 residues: CASSNGYYEQYF. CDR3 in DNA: TGCGCCAGCAGTAACGGGTACTACGAGCAGTACTTC.

CDR3 region: CASRQGGNQPQHF. The DNA of the CDR3 is TGTGCCAGTCGACAGGGGGGTAATCAGCCCCAGCATTTT. V usage is TRBV6-6 and J usage is TRBJ1-5; TRBD1 agrees at 9 bases. The trim removed 9 bases at V and 4 bases at J, leaving 4 bases unmatched. Germline CDR1 reads MNHNY; CDR2 reads SVGAGI (reference sequence). The CDR3 totals 13 residues.

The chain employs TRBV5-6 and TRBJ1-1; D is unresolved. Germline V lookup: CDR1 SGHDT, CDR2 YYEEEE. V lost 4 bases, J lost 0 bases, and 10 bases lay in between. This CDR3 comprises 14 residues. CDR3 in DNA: TGTGCCAGCAGCGGGCGCACCCTGAACACTGAAGCTTTCTTT. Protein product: CASSGRTLNTEAFF. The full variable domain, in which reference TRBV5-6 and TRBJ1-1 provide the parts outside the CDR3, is DAGVTQSPTHLIKTRGQQVTLRCSPKSGHDTVSWYQQALGQGPQFIFQYYEEEERQRGNFPDRFSGHQFPNYSSELNVNALLLGDSALYLCASSGRTLNTEAFFGQGTRLTVV.

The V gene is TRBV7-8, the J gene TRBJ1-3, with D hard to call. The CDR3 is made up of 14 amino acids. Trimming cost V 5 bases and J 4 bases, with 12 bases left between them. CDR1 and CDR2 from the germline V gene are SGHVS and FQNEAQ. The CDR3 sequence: CASSPTSRGNTIYF. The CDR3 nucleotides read TGTGCCAGCAGCCCTACTTCCAGGGGAAACACCATATATTTT.

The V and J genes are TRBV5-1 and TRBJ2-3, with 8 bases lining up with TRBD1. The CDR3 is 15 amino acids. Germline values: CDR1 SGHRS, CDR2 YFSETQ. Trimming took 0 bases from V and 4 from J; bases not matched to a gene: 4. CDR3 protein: CASSLAAGGADTQYF. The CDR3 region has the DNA TGCGCCAGCAGCTTGGCGGCAGGGGGCGCAGATACGCAGTATTTT. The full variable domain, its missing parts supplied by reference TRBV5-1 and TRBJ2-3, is KAGVTQTPRYLIKTRGQQVTLSCSPISGHRSVSWYQQTPGQGLQFLFEYFSETQRNKGNFPGRFSGRQFSNSRSEMNVSTLELGDSALYLCASSLAAGGADTQYFGPGTRLTVL.

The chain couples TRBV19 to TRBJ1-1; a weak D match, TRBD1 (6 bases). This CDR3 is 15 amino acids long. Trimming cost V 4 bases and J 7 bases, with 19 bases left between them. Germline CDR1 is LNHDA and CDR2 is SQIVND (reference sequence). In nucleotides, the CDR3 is TGTGCCAGTAGTAGCCTGGAAGGACAGTTACATGAAGCTTTCTTT. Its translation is CASSSLEGQLHEAFF.

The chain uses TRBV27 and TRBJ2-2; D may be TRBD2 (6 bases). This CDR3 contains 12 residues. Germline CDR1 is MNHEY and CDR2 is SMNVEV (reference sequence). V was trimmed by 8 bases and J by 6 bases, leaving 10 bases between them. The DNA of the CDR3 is TGTGCCAGCGCATGGAGGGCCGGGGAGCTGTTTTTT. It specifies CASAWRAGELFF.

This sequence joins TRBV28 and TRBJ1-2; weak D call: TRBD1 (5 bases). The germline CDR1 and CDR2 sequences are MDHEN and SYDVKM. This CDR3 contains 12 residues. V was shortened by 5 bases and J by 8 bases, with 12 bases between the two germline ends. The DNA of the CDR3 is TGTGCCAGCAGTAGGGGCTTCGGGGGCTACACCTTC. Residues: CASSRGFGGYTF.

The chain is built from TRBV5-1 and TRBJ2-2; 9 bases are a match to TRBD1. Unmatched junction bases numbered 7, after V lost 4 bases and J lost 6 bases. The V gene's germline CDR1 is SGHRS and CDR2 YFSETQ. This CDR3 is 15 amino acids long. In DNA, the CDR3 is TGCGCCAGCAGCCCGACAGGGGGTCGCGCCGGGGAGCTGTTTTTT. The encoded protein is CASSPTGGRAGELFF.

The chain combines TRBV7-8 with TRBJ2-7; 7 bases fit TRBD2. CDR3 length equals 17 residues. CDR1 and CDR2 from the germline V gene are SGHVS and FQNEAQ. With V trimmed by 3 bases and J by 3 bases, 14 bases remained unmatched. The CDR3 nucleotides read TGTGCCAGCAGCTTTGGGGCGGTGGTAGCGGGCGTCTACGAGCAGTACTTC. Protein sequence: CASSFGAVVAGVYEQYF.

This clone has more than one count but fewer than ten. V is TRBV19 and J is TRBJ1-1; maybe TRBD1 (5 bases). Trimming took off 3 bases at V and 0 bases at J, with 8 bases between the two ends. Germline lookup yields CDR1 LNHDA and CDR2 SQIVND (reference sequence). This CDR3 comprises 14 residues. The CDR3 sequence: CASSIRGMNTEAFF. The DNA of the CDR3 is TGTGCCAGTAGTATCCGGGGGATGAACACTGAAGCTTTCTTT.

CDR3 DNA: TGTGCCAGTAGTACTAACACAGGGTCTGCAACTAATGAAAAACTGTTTTTT. This sequence encodes CASSTNTGSATNEKLFF. The V gene is TRBV19, the J gene TRBJ1-4; weak D call: TRBD1 (6 bases). This CDR3 is built from 17 residues. The V end was cut by 4 bases, the J end by 0 bases, with 15 bases between. Germline values: CDR1 LNHDA, CDR2 SQIVND (reference sequence).